This is a list of T cell receptor beta chains from one sample in a study of patients and donors after allogeneic stem cell transplantation. TCRdb reprocessed the RT-PCR reads via MiXCR and lists one record per CDR3 protein. The table includes 200,000 to 250,000 distinct CDR3 sequences, around 14% detected once. Source material: blood, either unsorted or a sorted T cell fraction (not recorded which). These receptors were obtained from a human donor who was either an allogeneic HSCT recipient or a stem cell or donor lymphocyte infusion donor (not recorded which). It is not recorded whose cells these are; they may come from a transplant donor. Each CDR3 is given with its conserved first and last residue.

v_gene,CDR3aa
TRBV6-1,CASSPTDGNTEAFF
TRBV27,CASSSGRGVTGANVLTF
TRBV28,CASTSERTGRDGYTF
TRBV6-1,CASRGDRGLSGANVLTF
TRBV5-5,CASSSTSGTTYGYTF
TRBV20-1,CSAQGAGIRTDTQYF
TRBV7-7,CASSQIRNNNEQFF
TRBV12-3/TRBV12-4,CASSFGGVSEQFF
TRBV7-9,CASSRQGGTGELFF
TRBV20-1,CSARGQGIQPQHF
TRBV11-3,CASSPRDLAPNQPQHF
TRBV20-1,CSAEAGVAIGETQYF
TRBV7-3,CASSSRRGLNTGELFF
TRBV4-1,CASSRELAGSYEQYF
TRBV7-2,CASSLRVAGIDKNIQYF
TRBV12-3/TRBV12-4,CASRAGTGAGDTQYF
TRBV4-2,CASSQDWGSSTDTQYF
TRBV5-1,CASSLDRKSLDEQFF
TRBV6-1,CATRDRAGTNQPQHF
TRBV15,CATSPDGVQGAYGYTF
TRBV12-5,CASGLQPREVGTIYF
TRBV5-1,CASSLEGRVSDSESGYGYTF
TRBV20-1,CSGLAGTYEQYF
TRBV7-9,CASSLASAAFLYEQYF
TRBV30,CAWSRGTENQPQHF
TRBV4-1,CASSHLFGKNTEAFF
TRBV5-1,CASSGGLAGGPGETQYF
TRBV20-1,CSADIVAGGRSYNEQFF
TRBV19,CASSIPSGPSSDTQYF
TRBV7-2,CASSLGAGPYEQYF
TRBV5-6,CASSLLLLGGNEKLFF
TRBV6-1,CASSEAGNEAFF
TRBV27,CASSFFGASINSPLHF